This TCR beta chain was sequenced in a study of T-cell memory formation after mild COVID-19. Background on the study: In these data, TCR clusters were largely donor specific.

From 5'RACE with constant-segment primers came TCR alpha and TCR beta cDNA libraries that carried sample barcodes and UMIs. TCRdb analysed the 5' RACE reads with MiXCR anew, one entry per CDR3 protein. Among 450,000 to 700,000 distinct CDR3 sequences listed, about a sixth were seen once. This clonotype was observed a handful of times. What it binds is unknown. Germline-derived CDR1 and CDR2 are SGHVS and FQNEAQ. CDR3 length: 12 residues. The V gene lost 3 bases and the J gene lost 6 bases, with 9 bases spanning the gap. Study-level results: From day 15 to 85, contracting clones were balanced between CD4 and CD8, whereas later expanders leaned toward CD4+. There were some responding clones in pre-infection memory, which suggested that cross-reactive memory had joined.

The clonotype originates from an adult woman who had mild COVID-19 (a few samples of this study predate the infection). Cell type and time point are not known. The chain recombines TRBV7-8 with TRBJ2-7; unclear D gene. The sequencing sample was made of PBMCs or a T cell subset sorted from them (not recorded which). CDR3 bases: TGTGCCAGCAGCTTTTCCCAATCCGAGCAGTACTTC. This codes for CASSFSQSEQYF.